This TCR beta chain was retrieved from a study of PD-1 blockade in classical Hodgkin lymphoma. All trial patients relapsed after autologous stem cell transplantation. TCRdb keeps only in-frame clones here, not all; method: immunoSEQ multiplex PCR. The profile covers 130,000 to 150,000 clones, with approximately 81% appearing a single time and 7% to 9.5% taken by the ten largest. Germline CDR1 SGHRS, CDR2 YFSETQ. V lost 1 base to trimming and J lost 8 bases; unmatched junction nucleotides: 3. The CDR3 contains 12 residues. The origin of this receptor is a human donor with classical Hodgkin lymphoma. The specimen comprised peripheral blood mononuclear cells (PBMCs), sampled before the second cycle of nivolumab. The V and J genes are TRBV5-1 and TRBJ2-7; TRBD1 agrees at 7 bases. This chain's CDR3 is CASSLPQGKQYF. CDR3 DNA sequence: TGCGCCAGCAGCTTGCCACAGGGGAAGCAGTACTTC.